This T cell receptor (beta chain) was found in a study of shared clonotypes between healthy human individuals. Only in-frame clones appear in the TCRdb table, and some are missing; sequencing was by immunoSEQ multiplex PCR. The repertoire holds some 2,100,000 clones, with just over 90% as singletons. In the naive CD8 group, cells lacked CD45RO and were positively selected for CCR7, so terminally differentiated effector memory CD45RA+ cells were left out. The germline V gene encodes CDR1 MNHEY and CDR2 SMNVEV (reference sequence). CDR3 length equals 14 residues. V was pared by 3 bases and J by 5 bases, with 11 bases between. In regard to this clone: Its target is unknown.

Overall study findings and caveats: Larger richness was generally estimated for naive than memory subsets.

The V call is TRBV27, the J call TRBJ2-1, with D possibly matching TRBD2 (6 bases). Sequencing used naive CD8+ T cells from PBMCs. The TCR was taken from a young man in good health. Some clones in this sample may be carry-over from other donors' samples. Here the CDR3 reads CASSLRTGDNEQFF. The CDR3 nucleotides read TGTGCCAGCAGTTTGCGAACGGGGGACAATGAGCAGTTCTTC.